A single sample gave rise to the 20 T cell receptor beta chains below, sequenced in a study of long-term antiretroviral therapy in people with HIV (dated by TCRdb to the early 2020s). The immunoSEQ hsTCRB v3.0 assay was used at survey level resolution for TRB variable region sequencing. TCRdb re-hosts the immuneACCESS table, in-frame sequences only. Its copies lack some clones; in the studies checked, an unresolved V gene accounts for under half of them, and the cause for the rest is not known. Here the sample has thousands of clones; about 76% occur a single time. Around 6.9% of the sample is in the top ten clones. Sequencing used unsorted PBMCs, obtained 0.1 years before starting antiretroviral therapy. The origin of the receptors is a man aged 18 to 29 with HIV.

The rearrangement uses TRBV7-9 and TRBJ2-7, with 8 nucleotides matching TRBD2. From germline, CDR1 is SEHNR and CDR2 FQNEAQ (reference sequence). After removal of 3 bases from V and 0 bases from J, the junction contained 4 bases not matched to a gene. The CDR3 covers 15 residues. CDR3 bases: TGTGCCAGCAGCTTTTTACGGGGGGGCTCCTACGAGCAGTACTTC. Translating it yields CASSFLRGGSYEQYF.

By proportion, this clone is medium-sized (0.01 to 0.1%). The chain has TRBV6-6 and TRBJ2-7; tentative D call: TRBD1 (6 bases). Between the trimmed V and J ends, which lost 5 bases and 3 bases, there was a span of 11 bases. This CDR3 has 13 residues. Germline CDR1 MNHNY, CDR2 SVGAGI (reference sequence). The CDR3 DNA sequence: TGTGCCAGCAGTGACCACAGGGACTACGAGCAGTACGTC. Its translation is CASSDHRDYEQYV.

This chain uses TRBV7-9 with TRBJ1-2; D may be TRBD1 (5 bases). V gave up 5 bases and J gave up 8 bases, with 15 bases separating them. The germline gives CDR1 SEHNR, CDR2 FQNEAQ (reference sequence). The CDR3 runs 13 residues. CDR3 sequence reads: CASSPPRERGYTF. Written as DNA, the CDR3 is TGTGCCAGCAGCCCCCCCAGGGAACGGGGCTACACCTTC.

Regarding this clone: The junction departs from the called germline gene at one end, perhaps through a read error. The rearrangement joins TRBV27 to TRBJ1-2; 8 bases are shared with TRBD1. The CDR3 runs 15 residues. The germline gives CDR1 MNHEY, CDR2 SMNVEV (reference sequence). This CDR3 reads CASTLWAGGAEGYTF. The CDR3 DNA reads TGTGCCAGCACTTTATGGGCAGGGGGCGCGGAGGGCTACACCTTC.

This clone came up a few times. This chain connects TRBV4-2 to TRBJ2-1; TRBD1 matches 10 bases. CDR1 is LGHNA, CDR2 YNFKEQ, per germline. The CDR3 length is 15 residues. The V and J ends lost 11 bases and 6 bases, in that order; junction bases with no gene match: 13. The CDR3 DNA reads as TGTGCCGCAGGGACAGGGGCTCTAGACATCAATGAGCAGTTCTTC. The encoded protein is CAAGTGALDINEQFF.

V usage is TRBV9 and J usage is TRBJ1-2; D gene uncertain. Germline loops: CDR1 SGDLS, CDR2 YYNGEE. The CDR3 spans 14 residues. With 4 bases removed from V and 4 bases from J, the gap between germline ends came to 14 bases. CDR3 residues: CASSLLAGSYGYTF. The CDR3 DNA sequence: TGTGCCAGCAGCCTCTTAGCAGGAAGCTATGGCTACACCTTC.

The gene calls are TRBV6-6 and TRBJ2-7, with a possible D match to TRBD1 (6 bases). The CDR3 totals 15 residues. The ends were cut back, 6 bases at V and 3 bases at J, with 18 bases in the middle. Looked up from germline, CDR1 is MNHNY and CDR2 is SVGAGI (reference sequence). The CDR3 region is CASSPQGPRVYEQYV. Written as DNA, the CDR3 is TGTGCCAGCAGCCCACAGGGCCCGAGGGTCTACGAGCAGTACGTC.

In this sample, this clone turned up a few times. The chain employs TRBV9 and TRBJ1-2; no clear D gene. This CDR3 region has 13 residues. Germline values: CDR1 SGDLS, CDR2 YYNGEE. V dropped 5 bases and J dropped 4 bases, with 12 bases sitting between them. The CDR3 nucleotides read TGTGCCAGCAGTTCTACGGGAGGCTATGGCTACACCTTC. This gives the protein CASSSTGGYGYTF.

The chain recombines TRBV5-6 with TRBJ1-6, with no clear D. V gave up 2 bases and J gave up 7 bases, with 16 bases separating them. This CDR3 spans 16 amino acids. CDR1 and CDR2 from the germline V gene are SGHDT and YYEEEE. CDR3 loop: CASSFITVGSNSPLHF. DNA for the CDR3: TGTGCCAGCAGCTTCATAACAGTCGGTTCCAATTCACCCCTCCACTTT.

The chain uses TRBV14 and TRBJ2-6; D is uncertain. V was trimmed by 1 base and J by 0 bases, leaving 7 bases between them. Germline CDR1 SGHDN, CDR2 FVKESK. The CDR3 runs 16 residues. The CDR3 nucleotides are TGTGCCAGCAGCCAAGCCTGGGACTCTGGGGCCAACGTCCTGACTTTC. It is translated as CASSQAWDSGANVLTF.

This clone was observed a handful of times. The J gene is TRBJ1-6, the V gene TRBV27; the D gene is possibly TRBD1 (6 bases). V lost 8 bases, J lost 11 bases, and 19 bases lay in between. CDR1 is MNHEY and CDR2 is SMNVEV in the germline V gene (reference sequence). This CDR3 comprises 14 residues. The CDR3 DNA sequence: TGTGCCAGCCCCAGCCGGGACATTAGAACACCCCTCCACTTT. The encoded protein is CASPSRDIRTPLHF.

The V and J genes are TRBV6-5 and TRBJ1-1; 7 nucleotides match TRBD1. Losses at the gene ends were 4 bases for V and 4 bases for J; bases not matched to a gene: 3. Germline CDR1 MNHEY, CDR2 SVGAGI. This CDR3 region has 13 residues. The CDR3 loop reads CASSFNRGTEAFF. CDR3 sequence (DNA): TGTGCCAGCAGTTTCAACAGGGGCACTGAAGCTTTCTTT.

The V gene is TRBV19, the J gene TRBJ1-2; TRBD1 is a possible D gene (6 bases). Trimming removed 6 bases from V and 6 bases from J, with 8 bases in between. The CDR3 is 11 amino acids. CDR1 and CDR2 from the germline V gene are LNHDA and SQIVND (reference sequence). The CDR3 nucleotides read TGTGCCAGTAGGAAGGGGGATGGCTACACCTTC. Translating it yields CASRKGDGYTF.

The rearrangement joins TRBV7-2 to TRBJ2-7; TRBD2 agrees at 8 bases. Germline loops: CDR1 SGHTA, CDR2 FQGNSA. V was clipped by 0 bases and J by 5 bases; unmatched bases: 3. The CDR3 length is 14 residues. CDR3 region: CASSLAWTSNEQYF. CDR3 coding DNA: TGTGCCAGCAGCTTAGCTTGGACTAGCAACGAGCAGTACTTC.

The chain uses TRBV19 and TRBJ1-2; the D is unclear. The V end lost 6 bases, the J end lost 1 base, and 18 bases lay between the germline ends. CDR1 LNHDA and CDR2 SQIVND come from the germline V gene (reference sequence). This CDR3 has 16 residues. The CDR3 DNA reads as TGTGCCAGTAGACCTCGAACCAACCTTTTTAACTATGGCTACACCTTC. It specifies CASRPRTNLFNYGYTF.

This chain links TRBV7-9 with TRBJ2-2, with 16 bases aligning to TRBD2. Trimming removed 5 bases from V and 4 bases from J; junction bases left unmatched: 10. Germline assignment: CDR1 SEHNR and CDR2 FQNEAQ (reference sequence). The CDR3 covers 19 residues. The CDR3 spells CASSTMPGLAGGVTGELFF. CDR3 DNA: TGTGCCAGCAGCACTATGCCGGGACTAGCGGGGGGGGTCACCGGGGAGCTGTTTTTT.

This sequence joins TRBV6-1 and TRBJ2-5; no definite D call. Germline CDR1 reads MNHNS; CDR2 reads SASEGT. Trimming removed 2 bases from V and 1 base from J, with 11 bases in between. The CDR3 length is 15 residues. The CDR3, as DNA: TGTGCCAGCAGTGAACTTCCGGATTCCCAAGAGACCCAGTACTTC. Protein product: CASSELPDSQETQYF.

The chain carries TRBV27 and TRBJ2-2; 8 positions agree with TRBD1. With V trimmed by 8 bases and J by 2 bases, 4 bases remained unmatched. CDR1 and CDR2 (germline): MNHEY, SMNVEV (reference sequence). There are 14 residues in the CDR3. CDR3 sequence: CASRDRSNTGELFF. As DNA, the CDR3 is TGTGCCAGCCGGGACAGGTCTAACACCGGGGAGCTGTTTTTT.

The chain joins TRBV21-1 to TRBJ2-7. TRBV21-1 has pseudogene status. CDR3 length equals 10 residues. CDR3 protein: CASNFNEQYV. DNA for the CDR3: TGTGCCAGCAACTTTAACGAGCAGTACGTC.

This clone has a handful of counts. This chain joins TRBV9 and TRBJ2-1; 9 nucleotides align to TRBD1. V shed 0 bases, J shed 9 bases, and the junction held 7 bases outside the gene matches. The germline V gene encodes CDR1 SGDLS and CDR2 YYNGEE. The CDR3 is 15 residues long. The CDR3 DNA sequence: TGTGCCAGCAGCGTAGAGGGGGACAGGGTCAGTGAGCAGTTCTTC. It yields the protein CASSVEGDRVSEQFF.